Detailed here is one T cell receptor (beta chain). This clonotype was found many times. The clone's antigen remains unknown. Base qualities are missing; no much larger clone stands one base away. The data originate from a study of T cell repertoires in cytomegalovirus infection (dated 2019 in TCRdb). General notes on the study: Because public TCR beta signatures pointed to carriage of CMV infection together with the matching HLA type, the HLA type of each donor mattered for the analysis.

General findings and caveats noted by the study authors: Carriers of CMV infection plus the relevant HLA type were discriminated by the cumulative frequency of public TCR beta family members in the study cohort and in an independent approximately 350-donor cohort. In the ex vivo response, HLA-C-restricted CMV-specific TCR beta clonotypes were dominant, and in two of eight donors the single most frequent clonotype came from this HLA-C-restricted group.

Sequenced using an Illumina HiSeq 1500. In TCRdb, the public reads were trimmed at Q25 with fastp and aligned with MiXCR, with productive beta chains retained. Each CDR3 protein gets just one entry, which takes the most common genes and DNA from the rows behind it. The sample table contains over 450,000 distinct CDR3 sequences; only one count was recorded for 11% of them. The ten largest clones represent 9.5% to 13% of the sample. CDR1 and CDR2 were assigned from the germline V gene (reference sequence) as SGHNT and YYREEE. From the cysteine through the phenylalanine, the CDR3 covers 15 amino acids. CDR3 DNA only is kept here, 45 bases in frame from base 1. Between the V and J ends, shortened by 6 bases and 5 bases respectively, the junction contains 20 bases.

The source is a human donor in good health (CMV status not recorded). Some clones in this sample may be carry-over from other donors' samples. Recombination linked TRBV5-4 to TRBJ1-2, with a weak D call of TRBD1 (5 bases match). The sample taken for sequencing was PBMCs. The nucleotide sequence reads as follows: TGTGCCAGCACCCTTTATTCCAGGGCGGGGTATGGCTACACCTTC. It is translated as CASTLYSRAGYGYTF.